These 19 T cell receptor beta chains were all obtained from the same sample, sequenced in a study of T cell changes during pregnancy in multiple sclerosis. Clones were sequenced by immunoSEQ multiplex PCR, and TCRdb holds only the in-frame ones, with some missing. Among roughly 79,000 clones listed, approximately 90% were seen once. The sequenced sample was CD4+ T cells from peripheral blood mononuclear cells, obtained before pregnancy. These receptors were collected from a female donor with multiple sclerosis, enrolled in a pregnancy study.

The genes are TRBV7-6 and TRBJ2-7, with unresolved D. V was clipped by 3 bases and J by 1 base, with 10 bases between them. CDR3 size: 14 residues. Germline CDR1 SGHVS, CDR2 FNYEAQ. Written as DNA, the CDR3 is TGTGCCAGCAGCTTCGCGACTGGATCCTACGAGCAGTACTTC. It encodes CASSFATGSYEQYF. Variable domain in full (rest from reference TRBV7-6 and TRBJ2-7): GAGVSQSPRYKVTKRGQDVALRCDPISGHVSLYWYRQALGQGPEFLTYFNYEAQQDKSGLPNDRFSAERPEGSISTLTIQRTEQRDSAMYRCASSFATGSYEQYFGPGTRLTVT.

The J gene is TRBJ2-7, the V gene TRBV11-2; D might be TRBD1 (6 bases). This CDR3 region has 14 residues. V lost 6 bases to trimming and J lost 3 bases, with 15 bases between them. Germline V lookup: CDR1 SGHAT, CDR2 FQNNGV. The CDR3: CASRDHRVLYEQYF. The CDR3 DNA is TGTGCCAGCAGGGATCACAGGGTACTCTACGAGCAGTACTTC.

This chain connects TRBV7-9 to TRBJ2-3, with 11 bases fitting TRBD2. V trimming: 3 bases; J trimming: 4 bases; junction bases outside the gene matches: 9. Germline V lookup: CDR1 SEHNR, CDR2 FQNEAQ (reference sequence). The CDR3 extends over 17 amino acids. The CDR3 is CASSFNPGTSGADTQYF. The CDR3 nucleotides read TGTGCCAGCAGCTTCAACCCCGGGACTAGCGGCGCAGATACGCAGTATTTT.

J is TRBJ2-3 and V is TRBV4-3, with TRBD2 matching 14 bases. Germline V gives CDR1 LGHNA, CDR2 YSLEER. This CDR3 is built from 18 residues. V lost 1 base to trimming and J lost 6 bases; unmatched junction nucleotides: 9. The CDR3 is CASSQVVGTSGGVDTQYF. The CDR3 bases are TGCGCCAGCAGCCAAGTCGTGGGGACTAGCGGGGGAGTGGATACGCAGTATTTT.

This chain uses TRBV5-4 with TRBJ2-7; 9 bases are shared with TRBD1. CDR1 and CDR2 from the germline V gene are SGHNT and YYREEE (reference sequence). The trim removed 3 bases at V and 0 bases at J, leaving 1 base unmatched. This CDR3 has 14 residues. CDR3 sequence (DNA): TGTGCCAGCAGCTCGACAGGGGGCTCCTACGAGCAGTACTTC. Residues: CASSSTGGSYEQYF. Using reference TRBV5-4 and TRBJ2-7 for the parts outside the CDR3, the full variable domain is ETGVTQSPTHLIKTRGQQVTLRCSSQSGHNTVSWYQQALGQGPQFIFQYYREEENGRGNFPPRFSGLQFPNYSSELNVNALELDDSALYLCASSSTGGSYEQYFGPGTRLTVT.

CDR3 sequence: CASSLGGGAWSNEQFF. The CDR3, as DNA: TGTGCCAGCAGCTTGGGTGGGGGGGCCTGGTCGAATGAGCAGTTCTTC. This chain joins TRBV5-4 and TRBJ2-1, with TRBD2 as a possible D gene (7 bases). Germline loops: CDR1 SGHNT, CDR2 YYREEE (reference sequence). CDR3 length equals 16 residues. V was trimmed by 0 bases and J by 7 bases, leaving 17 bases between them.

J is TRBJ1-3 and V is TRBV11-2, with TRBD1 matching over 9 bases. CDR1 SGHAT and CDR2 FQNNGV come from the germline V gene. The ends lost 4 bases at V and 6 bases at J; junction bases unmatched: 1. This CDR3 region has 13 residues. The CDR3 region has the DNA TGTGCCAGCAGCTGGGACAGGGCAAACACCATATATTTT. Residues: CASSWDRANTIYF.

This sequence joins TRBV29-1 and TRBJ1-2; 7 nucleotides line up with TRBD1. CDR3 length: 17 residues. The germline V gene has CDR1 SQVTM and CDR2 ANQGSEA. V was clipped by 7 bases and J by 1 base; unmatched bases: 18. In DNA form, the CDR3 reads TGCAGCGCTAAAACTCGGGACAGCTTAAGACTTAACTATGGCTACACCTTC. Protein sequence: CSAKTRDSLRLNYGYTF.

The chain is built from TRBV12-5 and TRBJ1-3, with D perhaps matching TRBD1 (5 bases). Trimming removed 0 bases from V and 1 base from J, with 13 bases in between. This CDR3 is 17 amino acids long. Germline assignment: CDR1 LGHNT and CDR2 FRNRAP. The CDR3: CASGLVLGGRSGNTIYF. CDR3 DNA: TGTGCTAGTGGTTTGGTACTGGGGGGGAGGTCTGGAAACACCATATATTTT.

CDR3 nucleotides: TGTGCCAGTAGTACTACTCCGGGACAGGCTTCGGCTGGCTACACCTTC. The encoded protein is CASSTTPGQASAGYTF. The chain has TRBV19 and TRBJ1-2; 8 bases are shared with TRBD1. CDR1 and CDR2 from the germline V gene are LNHDA and SQIVND (reference sequence). The V and J ends lost 4 bases and 7 bases, in that order; junction bases with no gene match: 14. The CDR3 extends over 16 amino acids. Filled out from reference TRBV19 and TRBJ1-2, the complete variable domain reads DGGITQSPKYLFRKEGQNVTLSCEQNLNHDAMYWYRQDPGQGLRLIYYSQIVNDFQKGDIAEGYSVSREKKESFPLTVTSAQKNPTAFYLCASSTTPGQASAGYTFGSGTRLTVV.

The chain links TRBV27 to TRBJ2-1; D is perhaps TRBD2 (5 bases). The V gene lost 3 bases and the J gene lost 0 bases, with 21 bases spanning the gap. The CDR3 consists of 19 residues. CDR1 MNHEY and CDR2 SMNVEV come from the germline V gene (reference sequence). The CDR3 spells CASSFWTLAPKASYNEQFF. The DNA for the CDR3 is TGTGCCAGCAGTTTTTGGACTTTAGCGCCTAAAGCCTCCTACAATGAGCAGTTCTTC.

This clone was observed a few times. The chain combines TRBV28 with TRBJ1-5; 9 positions agree with TRBD1. Germline values: CDR1 MDHEN, CDR2 SYDVKM. This CDR3 spans 15 amino acids. Trimming took 5 bases from V and 4 from J; bases not matched to a gene: 6. The CDR3 DNA reads as TGTGCCAGCAGTGGGACAGGGCGGTATAATCAGCCCCAGCATTTT. Its protein product is CASSGTGRYNQPQHF.

The V and J genes are TRBV7-9 and TRBJ1-4; 9 positions match TRBD1. This CDR3 spans 14 amino acids. Unmatched junction bases numbered 5, after V lost 5 bases and J lost 7 bases. Germline CDR1 SEHNR, CDR2 FQNEAQ (reference sequence). This CDR3 reads CASSATGGGEKLFF. The CDR3 nucleotides are TGTGCCAGCAGCGCCACAGGGGGCGGTGAAAAACTGTTTTTT.

The chain carries TRBV18 and TRBJ1-2; 8 positions match TRBD1. CDR3 length: 15 amino acids. V shed 4 bases and J 2 bases; nucleotides not matched to a gene: 6. Per the germline V gene, CDR1 is KGHSH and CDR2 is LQKENI. CDR3 sequence reads: CASSRGQVMNYGYTF. The CDR3 DNA reads as TGTGCCAGCTCACGGGGACAGGTGATGAACTATGGCTACACCTTC.

The chain joins TRBV10-3 to TRBJ2-1; D possibly corresponds to TRBD2 (6 bases). V was clipped by 3 bases and J by 8 bases, with 8 bases between them. The CDR3 contains 12 residues. Germline CDR1 ENHRY, CDR2 SYGVKD. The CDR3 nucleotides are TGTGCCATCAGTGATGGAGGGGATGAGCAGTTCTTC. Translated, it gives CAISDGGDEQFF.

The chain has TRBV5-1 and TRBJ2-7, with 7 bases lining up with TRBD2. J gave up 1 base and V 0 bases, and 4 bases lay outside the gene matches. The CDR3 covers 15 residues. Germline assignment: CDR1 SGHRS and CDR2 YFSETQ. CDR3 loop: CASSLVPGGSYEQYF. CDR3 coding DNA: TGCGCCAGCAGCTTGGTACCGGGGGGTTCCTACGAGCAGTACTTC.

This clone has only one observation. The rearrangement joins TRBV5-1 to TRBJ2-7; 7 bases map to TRBD1. This CDR3 spans 15 amino acids. Looked up from germline, CDR1 is SGHRS and CDR2 is YFSETQ. The ends lost 5 bases at V and 3 bases at J; junction bases unmatched: 11. CDR3 loop: CASRPTGTDLYEQYF. The CDR3 region has the DNA TGCGCCAGCAGACCCACCGGGACAGACCTCTACGAGCAGTACTTC. The whole variable domain, filled in from reference TRBV5-1 and TRBJ2-7, reads KAGVTQTPRYLIKTRGQQVTLSCSPISGHRSVSWYQQTPGQGLQFLFEYFSETQRNKGNFPGRFSGRQFSNSRSEMNVSTLELGDSALYLCASRPTGTDLYEQYFGPGTRLTVT.

This clone was counted a single time. The genes are TRBV11-2 and TRBJ2-1, with 9 bases identical to TRBD2. Germline V gene sequence: CDR1 SGHAT, CDR2 FQNNGV. With V trimmed by 3 bases and J by 7 bases, 7 bases remained unmatched. The CDR3 covers 15 residues. This CDR3 reads CASSLGLASSNEQFF. The CDR3 DNA reads TGTGCCAGCAGCTTGGGACTAGCTAGTAGTAATGAGCAGTTCTTC.

This clone has a single count. The chain has TRBV6-5 and TRBJ2-2; TRBD2 matches 9 bases. J was trimmed by 5 bases and V by 1 base; bases with no gene match: 5. The CDR3 sequence is 16 residues long. Per germline, CDR1 MNHEY and CDR2 SVGAGI. CDR3: CASSYLAGGPTGELFF. The CDR3 bases are TGTGCCAGCAGTTACTTGGCGGGAGGGCCAACCGGGGAGCTGTTTTTT.